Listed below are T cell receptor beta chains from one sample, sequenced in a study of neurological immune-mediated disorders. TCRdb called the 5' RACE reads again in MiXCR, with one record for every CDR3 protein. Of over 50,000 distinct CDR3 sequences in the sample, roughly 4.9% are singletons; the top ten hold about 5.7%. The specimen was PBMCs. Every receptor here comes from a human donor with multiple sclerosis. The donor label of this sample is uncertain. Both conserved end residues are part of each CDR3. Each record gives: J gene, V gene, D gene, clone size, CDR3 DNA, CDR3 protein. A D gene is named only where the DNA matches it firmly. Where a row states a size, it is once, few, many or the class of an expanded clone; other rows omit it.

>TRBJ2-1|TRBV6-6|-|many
TGTGCCAGCAGTTACCCGCGTGGGGGTAGGGGGGAATACTACAATGAGCAGTTCTTC
CASSYPRGGRGEYYNEQFF
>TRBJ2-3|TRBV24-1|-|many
TGTGCCACCAGTCGGGGCGAAAGCACAGATACGCAGTATTTT
CATSRGESTDTQYF
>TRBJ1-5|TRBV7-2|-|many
TGTGCCAGCAGCTCCGGGGGAGGGGCACGCAATCAGCCCCAGCATTTT
CASSSGGGARNQPQHF
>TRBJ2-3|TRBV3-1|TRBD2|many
TGTGCCAGCAGCACTGGAGACCTAGCGGGGGGAAGCACAGATACGCAGTATTTT
CASSTGDLAGGSTDTQYF
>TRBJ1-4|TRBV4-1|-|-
TGCGCCAGCAGCCAAGGGGATACGGGGGAAAAACTGTTTTTT
CASSQGDTGEKLFF
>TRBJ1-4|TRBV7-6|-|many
TGTGCCAGCAGCTCCGGGAGTGTGACGCAATCTAATGAAAAACTGTTTTTT
CASSSGSVTQSNEKLFF
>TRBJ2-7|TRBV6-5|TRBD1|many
TGTGCCAGCAGTTTATACCCGGGGACAGGGGCCTACGAGCAGTACTTC
CASSLYPGTGAYEQYF
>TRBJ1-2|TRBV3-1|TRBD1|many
TGTGCCAGCAGCCAAGTCGGTTCCGGGACAGCCCGCTCGGATGGCTACACCTTC
CASSQVGSGTARSDGYTF
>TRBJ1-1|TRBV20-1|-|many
TGCAGTGCTAGAGAAGGGACCGACGGAACTGAAGCTTTCTTT
CSAREGTDGTEAFF
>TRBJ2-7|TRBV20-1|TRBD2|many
TGCAGTGCTAACCAGGGACTAGGAACCTACGAGCAGTACTTC
CSANQGLGTYEQYF
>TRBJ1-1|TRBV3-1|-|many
TGTGCCAGCAGCCAAACCACGGGGGTGGCTTTCTTT
CASSQTTGVAFF
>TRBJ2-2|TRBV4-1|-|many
TGCGCCAGCAGCCAAGTATTGGGGTTCGGGGGCACCGGGGAGCTGTTTTTT
CASSQVLGFGGTGELFF
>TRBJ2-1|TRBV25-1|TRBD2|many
TGTGCCAGCAGTGAGCGACTAGCGGGGTACAATGAGCAGTTCTTC
CASSERLAGYNEQFF
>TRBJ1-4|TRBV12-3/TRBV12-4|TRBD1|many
TGTGCCAGCAGTTCAGGACAGGGGAGTGAAAAACTGTTTTTT
CASSSGQGSEKLFF
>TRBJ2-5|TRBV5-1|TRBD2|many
TGCGCCAGCAGCGGAGGGACTAGCGGGGGATTTCAGGGAGAGACCCAGTACTTC
CASSGGTSGGFQGETQYF
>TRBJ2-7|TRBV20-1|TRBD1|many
TGCAGTGCAAGGACAGGGACGATCGACGAGCAGTACTTC
CSARTGTIDEQYF
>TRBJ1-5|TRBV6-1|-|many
TGTGCCAGCAGTGAAACGGGGAATAGCAATCAGCCCCAGCATTTT
CASSETGNSNQPQHF
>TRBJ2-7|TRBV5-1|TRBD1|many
TGCGCCAGAGATGAGACAGGGGGCGACGAGCAGTACTTC
CARDETGGDEQYF
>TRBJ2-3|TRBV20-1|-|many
TGCAGTGCTAGGGTACAGAATACGCAGTATTTT
CSARVQNTQYF
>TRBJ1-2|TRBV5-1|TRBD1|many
TGCGCCAGCAGCTGGGGACAGGGCGATGGCTACACCTTC
CASSWGQGDGYTF
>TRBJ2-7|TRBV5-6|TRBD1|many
TGTGCCAGCAGCTCTACAGGGGGTTTGTCTTACGAGCAGTACTTC
CASSSTGGLSYEQYF
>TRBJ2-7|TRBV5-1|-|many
TGCGCCAGCAGCCCTGGACGCCCGACCTTGGTTTACGAGCAGTACTTC
CASSPGRPTLVYEQYF
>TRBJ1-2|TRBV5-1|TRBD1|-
TGCGCCAGCAGCAACGGGGACAGTTCCCACTATGGCTACACCTTC
CASSNGDSSHYGYTF
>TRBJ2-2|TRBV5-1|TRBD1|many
TGCGCCAGCAGCGTCACAACAGGGGTCTCTGGGGAGCTGTTTTTT
CASSVTTGVSGELFF
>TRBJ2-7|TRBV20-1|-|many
TGCAGTGCTGCCGGAGGCCCCCCGCCCTACGAGCAGTACTTC
CSAAGGPPPYEQYF
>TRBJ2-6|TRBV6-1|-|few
TGTGCCAGCAGGAGCAATCCTGGGGCCAACGTCCTGACTTTC
CASRSNPGANVLTF
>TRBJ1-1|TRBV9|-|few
TGTGCCAGCAGCGTAGCTTTCCAGGGTTCGAACACTGAAGCTTTCTTT
CASSVAFQGSNTEAFF
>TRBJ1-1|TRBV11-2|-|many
TGTGCCAGCAGCTTACTGGGGGGGGGAATGAACACTGAAGCTTTCTTT
CASSLLGGGMNTEAFF
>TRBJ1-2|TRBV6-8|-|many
TGTGCCAGCAGTGGAAAGAGTGGCTACACCTTC
CASSGKSGYTF
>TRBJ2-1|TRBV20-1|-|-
TGCAGTGCTCGTCCGGGCCTCGACAATGAGCAGTTCTTC
CSARPGLDNEQFF
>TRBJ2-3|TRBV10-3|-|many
TGTGCCATGAAGACGGGGGCAGGGGGGGATACGCAGTATTTT
CAMKTGAGGDTQYF
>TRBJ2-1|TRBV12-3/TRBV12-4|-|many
TGTGCCAGCAGTTTAATAATGTCGACTGAGCAGTTCTTC
CASSLIMSTEQFF
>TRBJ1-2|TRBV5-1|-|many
TGCGCCAGCAGCATTGATGGCAGGCCCATGGAGGGCTACACCTTC
CASSIDGRPMEGYTF
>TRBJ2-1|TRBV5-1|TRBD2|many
TGCGCCAGCAGCTTGGTGGCGGGGGGATCCCGGGAGCAGTTCTTC
CASSLVAGGSREQFF
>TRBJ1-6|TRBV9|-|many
TGTGCCAGCAGCGCAGCAGGGTTCTATAATTCACCCCTCCACTTT
CASSAAGFYNSPLHF
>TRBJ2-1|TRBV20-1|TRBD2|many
TGCAGTGCTCGCGGGGGGGCTTCCTACAATGAGCAGTTCTTC
CSARGGASYNEQFF
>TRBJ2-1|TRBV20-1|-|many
TGCAGTGCTAGAGATATTCTCCTCGTACTAGGGGATGCGAATGAGCAGTTCTTC
CSARDILLVLGDANEQFF
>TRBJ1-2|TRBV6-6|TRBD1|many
TGTGCCAGCAGTTACGCCGACAGGGTGTATGGCTACACCTTC
CASSYADRVYGYTF
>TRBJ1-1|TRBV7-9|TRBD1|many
TGTGCCAGCAGCCCATCGACAGGGCGTGCTTTCTTT
CASSPSTGRAFF
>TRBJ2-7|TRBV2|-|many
TGTGCCAGCAGTGAATACTACGAGCAGTACTTC
CASSEYYEQYF
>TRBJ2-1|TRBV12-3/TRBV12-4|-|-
TGTGCCAGCAGTTTTGAGGGACGCTCCTACAATGAGCAGTTCTTC
CASSFEGRSYNEQFF
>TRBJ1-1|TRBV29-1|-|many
TGCAGCGCTAGAGTAGGGCCGGGTACTGAAGCTTTCTTT
CSARVGPGTEAFF
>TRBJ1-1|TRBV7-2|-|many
TGTGCCAGCCGATACTCCGGGACGGAGAACACTGAAGCTTTCTTT
CASRYSGTENTEAFF
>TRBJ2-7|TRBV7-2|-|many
TGTGCCAGCAGCTCAACGTTGACAGTCTACGAGCAGTACTTC
CASSSTLTVYEQYF
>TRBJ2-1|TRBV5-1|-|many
TGCGCCAGCAGCACCTTTAGTGGCGGCGGTGAGCAGTTCTTC
CASSTFSGGGEQFF